The rows below give T cell receptor beta chains drawn from one sample of a study of blood T cell repertoires in COVID-19. The assay was immunoSEQ multiplex PCR, and TCRdb's table has in-frame clones only and misses some. The sample includes 320,000 or so clones, 85% of them seen just once. The sequenced sample consisted of PBMCs or T cells enriched from blood (not recorded which). The receptors were gathered from a woman in her thirties who had been exposed to COVID-19. Each CDR3 is given with its conserved first and last residue. The D gene is left open where the match is weak. The size entry is marked missing in some rows and otherwise reads once, few, many or a size class.

V gene,D gene,clone size,J gene,CDR3 protein,CDR3 DNA
TRBV12-3/TRBV12-4,TRBD1,few,TRBJ2-7,CASRRQGPYEQYF,TGTGCCAGCAGACGACAGGGACCCTACGAGCAGTACTTC
TRBV12-3/TRBV12-4,TRBD2,.,TRBJ2-7,CASSPGGGHEQYF,TGTGCCAGCAGTCCGGGGGGAGGGCACGAGCAGTACTTC
TRBV4-3,.,.,TRBJ1-2,CASSPLYGYTF,TGCGCCAGCAGCCCCCTTTATGGCTACACCTTC
TRBV5-1,.,.,TRBJ2-4,CASSLATSKNIQYF,TGCGCCAGCAGCTTGGCCACAAGTAAAAACATTCAGTACTTC
TRBV30,.,.,TRBJ2-5,CAWVYAETQYF,TGTGCCTGGGTATATGCGGAGACCCAGTACTTC
TRBV19,TRBD1,.,TRBJ2-1,CASCTTGTDYNEQFF,TGTGCCAGTTGTACAACCGGGACAGACTACAATGAGCAGTTCTTC
TRBV12-3/TRBV12-4,TRBD1,.,TRBJ1-1,CASIQGVEAFF,TGTGCCAGCATCCAGGGGGTTGAAGCTTTCTTT
TRBV6-5,TRBD2,.,TRBJ2-1,CASSYSRAGDNEQFF,TGTGCCAGCAGTTACTCGAGAGCGGGAGATAATGAGCAGTTCTTC
TRBV6-5,TRBD1,once,TRBJ2-7,CASSSQTGPYEQYF,TGTGCCAGCAGTTCCCAGACAGGGCCCTACGAGCAGTACTTC
TRBV5-1,.,.,TRBJ1-2,CASSPDVTGGGYTF,TGCGCCAGCAGCCCGGACGTCACCGGAGGTGGCTACACCTTC
TRBV7-8,TRBD1,.,TRBJ1-2,CASSIRTGGDGYTF,TGTGCCAGCAGCATTAGGACAGGGGGCGATGGCTACACCTTC
TRBV30,.,.,TRBJ1-1,CAWKGLRVNTEAFF,TGTGCCTGGAAAGGACTGCGCGTGAACACTGAAGCTTTCTTT
TRBV7-8,.,.,TRBJ2-1,CASSPVGNEQFF,TGTGCCAGCAGCCCAGTTGGCAATGAGCAGTTCTTC
TRBV4-1,.,.,TRBJ2-7,CASSRNRGTYYEQYF,TGCGCCAGCAGCAGGAATCGAGGGACATACTACGAGCAGTACTTC
TRBV5-1,TRBD2,.,TRBJ2-1,CASSTGRLAGGSYNEQFF,TGCGCCAGCAGCACGGGACGGCTAGCGGGAGGGTCCTACAATGAGCAGTTCTTC
TRBV6-5,TRBD2,.,TRBJ2-3,CASSSSGGTDTQYF,TGTGCCAGCAGTTCGAGCGGGGGCACAGATACGCAGTATTTT
TRBV27,TRBD1,.,TRBJ1-1,CASSANRGRTEAFF,TGTGCCAGCAGTGCGAACAGGGGAAGGACTGAAGCTTTCTTT
TRBV28,TRBD2,.,TRBJ2-3,CASSAPGLAVSTDTQYF,TGTGCCAGCAGTGCCCCGGGGCTAGCGGTGAGCACAGATACGCAGTATTTT
TRBV30,.,.,TRBJ1-1,CAWGLGVGTEAFF,TGTGCCTGGGGACTCGGGGTAGGAACTGAAGCTTTCTTT
TRBV10-3,.,.,TRBJ2-1,CAISARGSYNEQFF,TGTGCCATCAGTGCGAGAGGCTCCTACAATGAGCAGTTCTTC
TRBV6-5,.,.,TRBJ2-2,CASSYTTSLTTGELFF,TGTGCCAGCAGTTACACGACTAGTCTGACTACCGGGGAGCTGTTTTTT
TRBV2,TRBD1,.,TRBJ2-4,CASSESGGIQYF,TGTGCCAGCAGTGAATCAGGGGGCATTCAGTACTTC
TRBV19,.,.,TRBJ1-5,CASREYGQLNQPQHF,TGTGCCAGTAGGGAATATGGACAGCTGAATCAGCCCCAGCATTTT
TRBV10-2,TRBD1,.,TRBJ2-1,CASRGQAYNEQFF,TGCGCCAGCAGGGGACAGGCCTACAATGAGCAGTTCTTC
TRBV7-2,TRBD1,.,TRBJ1-2,CASSERPGGSYGYTF,TGTGCCAGCAGCGAAAGACCAGGGGGCTCCTATGGCTACACCTTC
TRBV3-1/TRBV3-2,.,.,TRBJ2-5,CASSQGASRGETQYF,TGTGCCAGCAGCCAAGGAGCGTCGAGGGGGGAGACCCAGTACTTC
TRBV27,TRBD1,.,TRBJ1-6,CASRRQGTYNSPLHF,TGTGCCAGCAGGCGACAGGGCACCTATAATTCACCCCTCCACTTT
TRBV28,TRBD2,few,TRBJ2-4,CASSLKLAENIQYF,TGTGCCAGCAGTTTGAAACTAGCGGAAAACATTCAGTACTTC
TRBV7-2,TRBD1,few,TRBJ1-1,CASSLEGGRGTGWNTEAFF,TGTGCCAGCAGCTTAGAAGGAGGTAGGGGGACAGGATGGAACACTGAAGCTTTCTTT
TRBV5-1,.,.,TRBJ2-7,CASSLRGMDYEQYF,TGCGCCAGCAGCTTGCGGGGGATGGACTACGAGCAGTACTTC
TRBV28,.,.,TRBJ1-6,CASSDSRGNNSPLHF,TGTGCCAGCAGCGACAGCCGTGGCAATAATTCACCCCTCCACTTT
TRBV6-6,TRBD1,.,TRBJ2-5,CASGRGRETQYF,TGTGCCAGCGGCAGGGGGCGAGAGACCCAGTACTTC
TRBV7-9,.,once,TRBJ1-5,CASSLIAGAANQPQHF,TGTGCCAGCAGCCTGATCGCAGGGGCTGCCAATCAGCCCCAGCATTTT
TRBV7-2,TRBD1,.,TRBJ1-4,CASSTDRLNEKLFF,TGTGCCAGCAGCACGGACAGGCTTAATGAAAAACTGTTTTTT
TRBV20-1,.,.,TRBJ1-2,CSASPRGPNYGYTF,TGCAGTGCTAGTCCGCGGGGACCCAACTATGGCTACACCTTC
TRBV7-9,TRBD2,.,TRBJ2-1,CASSALPGLAFSSYNEQFF,TGTGCCAGCAGCGCATTACCGGGACTAGCGTTTAGCTCCTACAATGAGCAGTTCTTC
TRBV11-2,.,.,TRBJ1-5,CASSMTGTGNQPQHF,TGTGCCAGCAGCATGACCGGGACTGGGAATCAGCCCCAGCATTTT
TRBV29-1,TRBD1,.,TRBJ1-5,CSVRQGRNQPQHF,TGCAGCGTCCGACAGGGTCGAAATCAGCCCCAGCATTTT
TRBV2,.,.,TRBJ2-1,CASSAGGSGFF,TGTGCCAGCAGCGCTGGGGGGTCGGGGTTCTTC
TRBV7-2,.,.,TRBJ1-1,CASSLARVTEAFF,TGTGCCAGCAGCTTAGCGAGGGTCACTGAAGCTTTCTTT
TRBV5-1,TRBD1,.,TRBJ1-2,CASSFDRGLRGYTF,TGCGCCAGCAGCTTCGACAGGGGGCTACGGGGCTACACCTTC
TRBV25-1,.,.,TRBJ2-1,CASSNAGGYNEQFF,TGTGCCAGCTCAAATGCCGGGGGCTACAATGAGCAGTTCTTC
TRBV19,TRBD1,.,TRBJ2-7,CASGASSGQGYEQYF,TGTGCCAGCGGCGCCAGTTCGGGACAGGGCTACGAGCAGTACTTC
TRBV19,.,.,TRBJ2-5,CASNAGSTVGTQYF,TGTGCCAGTAATGCGGGGTCCACAGTCGGGACCCAGTACTTC
TRBV5-1,TRBD1,.,TRBJ1-3,CASSPRTGQGNTIYF,TGCGCCAGCAGCCCCAGGACAGGGCAGGGAAACACCATATATTTT
TRBV6-5,.,.,TRBJ1-2,CASRSSGGYGYTF,TGTGCCAGCAGGTCCTCCGGGGGCTATGGCTACACCTTC
TRBV27,.,.,TRBJ2-1,CASSSSYGSYNEQFF,TGTGCCAGCAGTTCTAGCTATGGCTCCTACAATGAGCAGTTCTTC
TRBV19,TRBD2,.,TRBJ2-1,CASSPLAGVHNEQFF,TGTGCCAGTAGTCCGCTAGCGGGAGTCCACAATGAGCAGTTCTTC
TRBV6-1,TRBD1,.,TRBJ1-2,CASSEGTGRGYTF,TGTGCCAGCAGTGAGGGGACAGGGAGAGGCTACACCTTC
TRBV29-1,.,.,TRBJ1-5,CSVGGGNQPQHF,TGCAGCGTTGGGGGGGGCAATCAGCCCCAGCATTTT
TRBV28,TRBD1,.,TRBJ1-2,CASSPGQVYGYTF,TGTGCCAGCAGCCCCGGACAGGTCTATGGCTACACCTTC